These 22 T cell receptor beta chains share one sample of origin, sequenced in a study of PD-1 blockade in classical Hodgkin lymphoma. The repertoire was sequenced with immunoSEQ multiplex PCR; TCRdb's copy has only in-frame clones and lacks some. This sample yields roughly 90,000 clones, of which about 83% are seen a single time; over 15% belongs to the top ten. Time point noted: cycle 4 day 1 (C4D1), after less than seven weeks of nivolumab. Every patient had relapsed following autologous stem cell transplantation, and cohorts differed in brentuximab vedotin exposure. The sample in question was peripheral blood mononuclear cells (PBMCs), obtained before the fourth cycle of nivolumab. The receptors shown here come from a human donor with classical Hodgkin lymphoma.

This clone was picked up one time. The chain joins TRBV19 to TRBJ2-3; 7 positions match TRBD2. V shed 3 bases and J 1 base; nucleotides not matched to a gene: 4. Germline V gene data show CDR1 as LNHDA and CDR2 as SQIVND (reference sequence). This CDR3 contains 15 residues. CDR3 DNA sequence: TGTGCCAGTAGTATGGGGGGGAATGGCACAGATACGCAGTATTTT. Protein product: CASSMGGNGTDTQYF.

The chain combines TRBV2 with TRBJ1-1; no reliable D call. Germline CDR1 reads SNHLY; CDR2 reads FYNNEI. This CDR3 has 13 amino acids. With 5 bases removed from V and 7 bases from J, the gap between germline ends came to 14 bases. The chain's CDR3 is CASSPAYTGEAFF. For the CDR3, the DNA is TGTGCCAGCAGTCCCGCTTACACGGGTGAAGCTTTCTTT.

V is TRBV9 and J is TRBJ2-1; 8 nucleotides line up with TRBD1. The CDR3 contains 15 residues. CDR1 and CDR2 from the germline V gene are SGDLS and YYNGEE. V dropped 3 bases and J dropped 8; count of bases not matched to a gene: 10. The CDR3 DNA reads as TGTGCCAGCAGCGCACAGGGGGTCCTAGGATATGAGCAGTTCTTC. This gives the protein CASSAQGVLGYEQFF.

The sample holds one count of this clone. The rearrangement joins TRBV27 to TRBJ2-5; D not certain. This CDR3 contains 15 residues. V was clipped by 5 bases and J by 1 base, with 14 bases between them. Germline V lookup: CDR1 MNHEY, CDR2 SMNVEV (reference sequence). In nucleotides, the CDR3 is TGTGCCAGCAGTCTAAACTGGCAGGCCCAAGAGACCCAGTACTTC. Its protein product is CASSLNWQAQETQYF.

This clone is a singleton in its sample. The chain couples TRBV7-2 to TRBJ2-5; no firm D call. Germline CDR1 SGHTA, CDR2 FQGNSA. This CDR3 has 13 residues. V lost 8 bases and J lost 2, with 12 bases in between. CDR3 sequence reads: CASRANLQETQYF. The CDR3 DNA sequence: TGTGCCAGCCGGGCTAACCTACAAGAGACCCAGTACTTC.

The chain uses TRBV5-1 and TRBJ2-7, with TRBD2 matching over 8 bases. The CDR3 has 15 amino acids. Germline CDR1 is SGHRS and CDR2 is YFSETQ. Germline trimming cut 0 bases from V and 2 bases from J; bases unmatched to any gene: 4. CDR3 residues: CASSLDGTRTYEQYF. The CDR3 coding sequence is TGCGCCAGCAGCTTGGACGGGACTAGGACCTACGAGCAGTACTTC.

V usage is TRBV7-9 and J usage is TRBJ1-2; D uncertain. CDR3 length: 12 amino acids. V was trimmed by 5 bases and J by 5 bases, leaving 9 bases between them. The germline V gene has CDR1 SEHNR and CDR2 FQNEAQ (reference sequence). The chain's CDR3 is CASSRSGYGYTF. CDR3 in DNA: TGTGCCAGCAGCCGTTCGGGGTATGGCTACACCTTC.

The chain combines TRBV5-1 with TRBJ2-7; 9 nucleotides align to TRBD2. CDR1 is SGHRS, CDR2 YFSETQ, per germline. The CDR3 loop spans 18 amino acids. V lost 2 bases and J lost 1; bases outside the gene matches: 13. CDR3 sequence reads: CASSFIPKATSGSYEQYF. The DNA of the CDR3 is TGCGCCAGCAGCTTTATACCTAAGGCGACTAGCGGTTCCTACGAGCAGTACTTC. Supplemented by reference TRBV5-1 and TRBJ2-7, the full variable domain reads KAGVTQTPRYLIKTRGQQVTLSCSPISGHRSVSWYQQTPGQGLQFLFEYFSETQRNKGNFPGRFSGRQFSNSRSEMNVSTLELGDSALYLCASSFIPKATSGSYEQYFGPGTRLTVT.

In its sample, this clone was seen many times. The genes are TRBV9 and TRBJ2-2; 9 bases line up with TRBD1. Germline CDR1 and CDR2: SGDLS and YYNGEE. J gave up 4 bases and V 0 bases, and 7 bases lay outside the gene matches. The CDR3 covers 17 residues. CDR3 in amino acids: CASSVAGQGPLTGELFF. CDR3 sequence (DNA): TGTGCCAGCAGCGTAGCTGGACAGGGGCCCCTCACCGGGGAGCTGTTTTTT.

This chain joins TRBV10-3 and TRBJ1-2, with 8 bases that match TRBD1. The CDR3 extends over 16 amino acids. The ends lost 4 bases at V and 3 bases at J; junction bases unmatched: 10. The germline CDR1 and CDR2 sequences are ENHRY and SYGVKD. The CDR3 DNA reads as TGTGCCATCAGTGGGAGAGACAGGGGTAGGGACTATGGCTACACCTTC. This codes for CAISGRDRGRDYGYTF.

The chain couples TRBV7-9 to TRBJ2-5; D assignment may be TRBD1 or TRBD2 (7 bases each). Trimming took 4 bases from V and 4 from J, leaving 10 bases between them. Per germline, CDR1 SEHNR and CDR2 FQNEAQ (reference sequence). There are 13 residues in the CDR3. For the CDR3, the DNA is TGTGCCAGCAGCTCCAGGGGGGGAGAGACCCAGTACTTC. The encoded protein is CASSSRGGETQYF.

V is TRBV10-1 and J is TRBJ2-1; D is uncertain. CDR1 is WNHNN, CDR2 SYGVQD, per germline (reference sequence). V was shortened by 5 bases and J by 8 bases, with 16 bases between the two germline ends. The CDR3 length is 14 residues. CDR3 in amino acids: CASSLPGPGDEQFF. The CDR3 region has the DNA TGCGCCAGCAGTCTCCCCGGACCTGGGGATGAGCAGTTCTTC.

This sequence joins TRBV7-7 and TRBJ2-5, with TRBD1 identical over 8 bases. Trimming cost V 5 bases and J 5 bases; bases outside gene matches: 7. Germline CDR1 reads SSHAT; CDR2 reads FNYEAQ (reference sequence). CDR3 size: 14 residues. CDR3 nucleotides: TGTGCCAGCAGCCAGACAGGGGTCGGGGAGACCCAGTACTTC. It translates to CASSQTGVGETQYF.

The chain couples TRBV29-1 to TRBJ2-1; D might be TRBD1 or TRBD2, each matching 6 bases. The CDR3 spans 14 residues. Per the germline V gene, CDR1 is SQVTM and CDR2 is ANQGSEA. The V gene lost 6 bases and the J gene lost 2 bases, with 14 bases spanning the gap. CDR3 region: CSVARGVTYNEQFF. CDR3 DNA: TGCAGCGTAGCGAGGGGGGTCACCTACAATGAGCAGTTCTTC.

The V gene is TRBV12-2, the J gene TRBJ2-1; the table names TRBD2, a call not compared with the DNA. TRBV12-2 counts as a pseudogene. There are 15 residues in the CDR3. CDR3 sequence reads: CASPSWTSGSNEQFF. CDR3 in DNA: TGTGCAAGTCCCTCGTGGACTAGCGGTTCCAATGAGCAGTTCTTC.

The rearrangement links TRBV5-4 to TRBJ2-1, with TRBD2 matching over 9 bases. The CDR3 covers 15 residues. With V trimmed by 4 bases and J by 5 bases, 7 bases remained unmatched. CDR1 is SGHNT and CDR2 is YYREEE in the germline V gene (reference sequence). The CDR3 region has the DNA TGTGCCAGCAGCAGCACCGGGACTAGCCACAATGAGCAGTTCTTC. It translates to CASSSTGTSHNEQFF.

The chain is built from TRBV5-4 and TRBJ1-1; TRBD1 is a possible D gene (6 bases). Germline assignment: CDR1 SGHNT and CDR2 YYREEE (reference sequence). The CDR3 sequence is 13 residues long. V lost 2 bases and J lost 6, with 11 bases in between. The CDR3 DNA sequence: TGTGCCAGCAGCTTTACAGGGAGGGCTGAAGCTTTCTTT. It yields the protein CASSFTGRAEAFF.

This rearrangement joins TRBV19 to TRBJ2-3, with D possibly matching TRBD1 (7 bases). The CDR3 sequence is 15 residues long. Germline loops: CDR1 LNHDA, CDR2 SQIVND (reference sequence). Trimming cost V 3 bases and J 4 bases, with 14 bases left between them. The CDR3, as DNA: TGTGCCAGTAGTATGACAGGGTGGAGGGCAGATACGCAGTATTTT. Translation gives CASSMTGWRADTQYF. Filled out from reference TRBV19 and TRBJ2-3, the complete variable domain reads DGGITQSPKYLFRKEGQNVTLSCEQNLNHDAMYWYRQDPGQGLRLIYYSQIVNDFQKGDIAEGYSVSREKKESFPLTVTSAQKNPTAFYLCASSMTGWRADTQYFGPGTRLTVL.

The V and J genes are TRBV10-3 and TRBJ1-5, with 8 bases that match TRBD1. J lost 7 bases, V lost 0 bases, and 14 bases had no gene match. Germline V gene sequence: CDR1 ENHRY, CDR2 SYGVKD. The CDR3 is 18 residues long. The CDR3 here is CAISESIVFGQGRQPQHF. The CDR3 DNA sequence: TGTGCCATCAGTGAGTCGATCGTATTCGGACAGGGTCGCCAGCCCCAGCATTTT.

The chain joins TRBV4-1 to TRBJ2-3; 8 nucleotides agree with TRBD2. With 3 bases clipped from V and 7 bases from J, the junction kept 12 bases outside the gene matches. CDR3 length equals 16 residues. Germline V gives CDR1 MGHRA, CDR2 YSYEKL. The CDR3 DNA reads TGCGCCAGCAGCCAGGGGGGTACAGCGGGAGCCCATACGCAGTATTTT. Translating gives CASSQGGTAGAHTQYF.

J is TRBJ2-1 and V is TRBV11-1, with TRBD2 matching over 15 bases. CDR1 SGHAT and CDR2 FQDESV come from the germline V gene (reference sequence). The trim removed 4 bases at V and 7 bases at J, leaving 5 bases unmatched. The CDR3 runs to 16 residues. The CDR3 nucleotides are TGTGCCAGCAGCTCAGCCGGGACTAGCGGGAGGAATGAGCAGTTCTTC. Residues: CASSSAGTSGRNEQFF.

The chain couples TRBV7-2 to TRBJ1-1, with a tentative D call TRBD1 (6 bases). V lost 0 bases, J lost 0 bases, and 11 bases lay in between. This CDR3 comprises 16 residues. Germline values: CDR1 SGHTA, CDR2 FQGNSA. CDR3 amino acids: CASSLAGGGVNTEAFF. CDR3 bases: TGTGCCAGCAGCTTAGCGGGAGGGGGGGTGAACACTGAAGCTTTCTTT.